This TCR beta chain was sequenced for a study of response to subunit inactivated influenza vaccine. Study-wide findings and caveats: The authors suggested that few new T cells are recruited per seasonal influenza vaccination.

With V trimmed by 8 bases and J by 1 base, 7 bases remained unmatched. This CDR3 has 15 residues. Germline CDR1 is LNHNV and CDR2 is YYDKDF (reference sequence). TCRdb used MiXCR to reprocess the RT-PCR reads, holding one entry per CDR3 protein. The data hold hundreds of thousands of distinct CDR3 sequences, with about a fifth observed a single time. This clonotype was seen at least ten times. No antigen is known for it. The sample in question was PBMCs from blood, obtained 5 days after vaccination. The rearrangement links TRBV15 to TRBJ2-1, with TRBD1 identical over 8 bases. This clonotype was sampled from a man aged 45-65 years who received an inactivated influenza vaccine. The CDR3 region has the DNA TGTGCCACCTCTCCCGGACAGGGTTCCTACAATGAGCAGTTCTTC. This codes for CATSPGQGSYNEQFF.